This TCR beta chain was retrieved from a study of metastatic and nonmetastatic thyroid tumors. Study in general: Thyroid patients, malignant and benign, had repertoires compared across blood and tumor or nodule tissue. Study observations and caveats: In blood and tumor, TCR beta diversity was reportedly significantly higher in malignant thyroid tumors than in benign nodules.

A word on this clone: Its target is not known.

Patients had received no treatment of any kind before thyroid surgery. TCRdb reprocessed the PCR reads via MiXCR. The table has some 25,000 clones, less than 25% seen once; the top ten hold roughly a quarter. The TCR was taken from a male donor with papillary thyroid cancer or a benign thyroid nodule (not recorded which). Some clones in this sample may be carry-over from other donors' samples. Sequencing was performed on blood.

CDR3 nucleotides: TGTGCCAGCAGCCAACAACAGGGGCATGAGCAGTTCTTC. Amino acid sequence: CASSQQQGHEQFF. The chain uses TRBV11-3 and TRBJ2-1, with 7 bases fitting TRBD1. The CDR3 is 13 residues long. Germline trimming cut 5 bases from V and 8 bases from J; bases unmatched to any gene: 6. Germline CDR1 and CDR2: SGHNT and YENEEA.